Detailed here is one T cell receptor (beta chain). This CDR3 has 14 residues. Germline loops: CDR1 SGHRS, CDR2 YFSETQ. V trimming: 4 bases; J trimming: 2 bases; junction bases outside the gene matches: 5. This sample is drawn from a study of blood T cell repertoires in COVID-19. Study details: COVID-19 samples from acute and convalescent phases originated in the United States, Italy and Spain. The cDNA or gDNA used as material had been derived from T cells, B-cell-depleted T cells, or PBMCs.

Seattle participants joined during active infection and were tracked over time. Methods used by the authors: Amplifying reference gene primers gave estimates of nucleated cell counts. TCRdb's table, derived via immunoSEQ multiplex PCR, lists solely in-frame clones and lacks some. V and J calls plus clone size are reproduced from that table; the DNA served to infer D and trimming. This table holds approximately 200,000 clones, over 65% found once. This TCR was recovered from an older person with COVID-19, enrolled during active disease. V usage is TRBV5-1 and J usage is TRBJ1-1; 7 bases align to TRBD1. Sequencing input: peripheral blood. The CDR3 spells CASSRGQINTEAFF. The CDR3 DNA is TGCGCCAGCAGCCGGGGACAGATAAACACTGAAGCTTTCTTT.